This TCR beta chain was identified during a study of neoadjuvant nivolumab and ipilimumab in lung cancer. Data came from immunoSEQ multiplex PCR; TCRdb stores just in-frame clones and leaves some out. In the table there are thousands of clones, 65% of which are singletons. Sequences were derived from tumor tissue, sampled after neoadjuvant nivolumab, alone or with ipilimumab, at or shortly before surgery. The receptor's source is an adult with non-small cell lung cancer.

This CDR3 is CASSLSGDNEQFF. The CDR3 nucleotides read TGTGCCAGCAGTTTATCAGGAGACAATGAGCAGTTCTTC. The chain has TRBV27 and TRBJ2-1; D gene ambiguous. Trimming left V 0 bases short and J 5 bases short, with 5 bases between. From germline, CDR1 is MNHEY and CDR2 SMNVEV (reference sequence). The CDR3 extends over 13 amino acids.